The clone carrying this T cell receptor (beta chain) was seen ten or more times. Everyone who donated was a healthy Caucasian. These data come from a study of identical twins. In TCRdb, the 5' RACE reads were re-called with MiXCR into one record per CDR3 protein. The top ten hold 4% to 6% of the sample, which has around 200,000 distinct CDR3 sequences, roughly 9.4% seen once. Trimming took 0 bases from V and 2 from J, leaving 9 bases between them. From germline, CDR1 is SGHKS and CDR2 YYEKEE (reference sequence). The CDR3 is 15 amino acids. Input material: memory (CD45RO+) T cells sorted from blood. The chain combines TRBV5-5 with TRBJ1-5; D unclear. The sequence was obtained from a woman between 18 and 29 years old in good health. The CDR3 loop reads CASSLALWGNQPQHF. The CDR3, as DNA: TGTGCCAGCAGCTTGGCGTTATGGGGCAATCAGCCCCAGCATTTT.